Each of the 27 T cell receptor beta chains below was sequenced from the same sample in a study of blood T cell repertoires in COVID-19. The repertoire was sequenced with immunoSEQ multiplex PCR; TCRdb's copy has only in-frame clones and lacks some. The profile shows roughly 160,000 clones, around 87% of them singletons. Sample: peripheral blood. The source is a man between 60 and 70 years old with COVID-19, enrolled during active disease.

This sequence joins TRBV5-8 and TRBJ1-4, with 7 bases aligning to TRBD1. Trimming cost V 4 bases and J 8 bases; bases outside gene matches: 11. The CDR3 sequence is 15 residues long. CDR1 is SGHTS and CDR2 is YDEGEE in the germline V gene. CDR3 sequence: CASSQQGSMGEKLFF. In DNA form, the CDR3 reads TGTGCCAGCAGCCAACAGGGGTCGATGGGGGAAAAACTGTTTTTT.

The CDR3 sequence is CASSFQGSTDTQYF. CDR3 nucleotides: TGTGCCAGCAGCTTCCAGGGGAGTACAGATACGCAGTATTTT. The rearrangement links TRBV11-1 to TRBJ2-3; D is possibly TRBD1 (6 bases). CDR3 length: 14 residues. V dropped 3 bases and J dropped 3 bases, with 10 bases sitting between them. The germline gives CDR1 SGHAT, CDR2 FQDESV (reference sequence).

This chain links TRBV6-2 or TRBV6-3 with TRBJ1-2, with 12 nucleotides matching TRBD1. The length of the CDR3 is 17 residues. Trimming cost V 4 bases and J 8 bases; bases outside gene matches: 14. The germline V gene has CDR1 MNHEY and CDR2 SVGEGT. The chain's CDR3 is CASSSTGAGQGASGYTF. CDR3 coding DNA: TGTGCCAGCAGTTCCACCGGCGCGGGACAGGGGGCGTCGGGCTACACCTTC.

This clone was picked up a small number of times. The V gene is TRBV7-9, the J gene TRBJ1-3; the match to TRBD1 covers 8 bases. This CDR3 is built from 14 residues. The germline gives CDR1 SEHNR, CDR2 FQNEAQ (reference sequence). The trim removed 6 bases at V and 3 bases at J, leaving 4 bases unmatched. CDR3 protein: CASRKTGDGNTIYF. The CDR3 nucleotides read TGTGCCAGCAGGAAGACAGGGGATGGAAACACCATATATTTT.

The genes are TRBV2 and TRBJ2-3; 12 bases agree with TRBD2. Germline CDR1 SNHLY, CDR2 FYNNEI. The CDR3 covers 18 residues. The V gene end was trimmed by 5 bases and the J gene end by 0 bases; junction bases not matched to a gene: 9. In DNA form, the CDR3 reads TGTGCCAGCAGTCCGACTAGCGGGGGAGGTGGTAGCACAGATACGCAGTATTTT. Protein sequence: CASSPTSGGGGSTDTQYF.

This clone was counted once. The V and J genes are TRBV19 and TRBJ1-6; D possibly corresponds to TRBD1 (5 bases). Germline loops: CDR1 LNHDA, CDR2 SQIVND (reference sequence). This CDR3 spans 14 amino acids. Trimming pared 7 bases from V and 5 bases from J, leaving 12 bases between. In DNA form, the CDR3 reads TGTGCCAGTAACCATCAAGGGGATAATTCACCCCTCCACTTT. Its translation is CASNHQGDNSPLHF.

The chain is built from TRBV28 and TRBJ1-3; D is uncertain. This CDR3 has 15 residues. Germline loops: CDR1 MDHEN, CDR2 SYDVKM. V gave up 1 base and J gave up 6 bases, with 13 bases separating them. CDR3 loop: CASSLSPLGLNTIYF. DNA of the CDR3: TGTGCCAGCAGTTTATCCCCCTTGGGCCTAAACACCATATATTTT. The full variable domain, its missing parts supplied by reference TRBV28 and TRBJ1-3, is DVKVTQSSRYLVKRTGEKVFLECVQDMDHENMFWYRQDPGLGLRLIYFSYDVKMKEKGDIPEGYSVSREKKERFSLILESASTNQTSMYLCASSLSPLGLNTIYFGEGSWLTVV.

The V call is TRBV9, the J call TRBJ1-1, with TRBD1 matching over 8 bases. Germline assignment: CDR1 SGDLS and CDR2 YYNGEE. The CDR3 extends over 14 amino acids. Germline trimming cut 0 bases from V and 5 bases from J; bases unmatched to any gene: 3. The CDR3 DNA is TGTGCCAGCAGCGTAGAGACAGGGGTGACTGAAGCTTTCTTT. Protein: CASSVETGVTEAFF.

Concerning this clone itself: The sample contains more than one DNA sequence encoding this CDR3. Here the CDR3 reads CASGHNYGYTF. In DNA form, the CDR3 reads TGTGCCAGTGGACACAACTATGGCTACACCTTC. The rearrangement links TRBV28 to TRBJ1-2; the D gene is possibly TRBD1 (5 bases). This CDR3 has 11 residues. In germline, CDR1 is MDHEN, CDR2 SYDVKM. V lost 9 bases and J lost 2, with 7 bases in between.

This sequence joins TRBV11-2 and TRBJ2-3; 7 nucleotides line up with TRBD2. V lost 3 bases and J lost 7; bases outside the gene matches: 16. Germline CDR1 SGHAT, CDR2 FQNNGV. The CDR3 contains 17 residues. The CDR3 DNA is TGTGCCAGCAGCTTCATTCGGGGGAGGGGTGTAGGAAATACGCAGTATTTT. Translation gives CASSFIRGRGVGNTQYF.

This CDR3 reads CATSSPKGASMNTEAFF. The CDR3 DNA sequence: TGTGCCACCAGCAGCCCGAAGGGAGCATCCATGAACACTGAAGCTTTCTTT. The chain recombines TRBV15 with TRBJ1-1; D call uncertain. Looked up from germline, CDR1 is LNHNV and CDR2 is YYDKDF (reference sequence). The ends were cut back, 3 bases at V and 0 bases at J, with 17 bases in the middle. The CDR3 consists of 17 residues.

The rearrangement uses TRBV14 and TRBJ1-3, with D unresolved. The V end was cut by 4 bases, the J end by 0 bases, with 16 bases between. The CDR3 consists of 17 residues. Germline loops: CDR1 SGHDN, CDR2 FVKESK. The CDR3 loop is CASSLGGLRDSGNTIYF. The CDR3 nucleotides are TGTGCCAGCAGCCTAGGTGGTTTGAGGGACTCTGGAAACACCATATATTTT.

This chain uses TRBV7-2 with TRBJ1-3; 9 nucleotides agree with TRBD1. Trimming cost V 3 bases and J 0 bases; bases outside gene matches: 6. CDR1 is SGHTA and CDR2 is FQGNSA in the germline V gene. The CDR3 length is 17 residues. The CDR3 sequence: CASSFTGGLSSGNTIYF. In DNA, the CDR3 is TGTGCCAGCAGCTTCACAGGGGGCCTTAGCTCTGGAAACACCATATATTTT.

The chain employs TRBV9 and TRBJ2-2; 10 nucleotides line up with TRBD2. After removal of 4 bases from V and 6 bases from J, the junction contained 6 bases not matched to a gene. Germline V gene sequence: CDR1 SGDLS, CDR2 YYNGEE. The CDR3 consists of 15 residues. The CDR3 loop reads CASSLLAGAAGELFF. CDR3 coding DNA: TGTGCCAGCAGCCTCCTAGCGGGAGCAGCCGGGGAGCTGTTTTTT.

A note on this clone: The junction does not match germline at one end; this may be a read error. The chain is built from TRBV7-7 and TRBJ2-1; D is uncertain. Germline V gene data show CDR1 as SSHAT and CDR2 as FNYEAQ (reference sequence). This CDR3 has 13 amino acids. The DNA for the CDR3 is TGTGCTAGCAGCGCCAACCAGGACAATGAGCAGTTCTTC. Translating it yields CASSANQDNEQFF.

V is TRBV3-1 (or the pseudogene TRBV3-2) and J is TRBJ2-7; D may be TRBD2 (5 bases). V lost 3 bases and J 2 bases, leaving 5 bases between the germline ends. The CDR3 sequence is 12 residues long. In germline, CDR1 is LGHDT, CDR2 YNNKEL (reference sequence). CDR3 sequence (DNA): TGTGCCAGCAGCCAGACTACCTACGAGCAGTACTTC. The encoded protein is CASSQTTYEQYF.

The V gene is TRBV13, the J gene TRBJ1-1, with D perhaps TRBD1 (6 bases). The CDR3 runs 15 residues. Trimming took off 0 bases at V and 0 bases at J, with 8 bases between the two ends. CDR1 is PRHDT and CDR2 is FYEKMQ in the germline V gene (reference sequence). The CDR3 region is CASSLGQGLNTEAFF. As DNA, the CDR3 is TGTGCCAGCAGCTTAGGACAGGGCCTGAACACTGAAGCTTTCTTT.

This chain joins TRBV19 and TRBJ2-7; perhaps TRBD1 as D (8 bases). Per the germline V gene, CDR1 is LNHDA and CDR2 is SQIVND (reference sequence). V was shortened by 4 bases and J by 5 bases, with 21 bases between the two germline ends. This CDR3 comprises 16 residues. The chain's CDR3 is CASSTLDRGGNHEQYF. CDR3 nucleotide sequence: TGTGCCAGTAGTACCCTTGACAGGGGAGGGAACCACGAGCAGTACTTC.

This clone was counted a single time. J is TRBJ2-3 and V is TRBV27; TRBD2 matches at 9 bases. The V gene end was trimmed by 5 bases and the J gene end by 4 bases; junction bases not matched to a gene: 10. This CDR3 region has 16 residues. The germline V gene encodes CDR1 MNHEY and CDR2 SMNVEV (reference sequence). For the CDR3, the DNA is TGTGCCAGCAGTCCCCCGGCGGGAGGGATTCCAGATACGCAGTATTTT. Its translation is CASSPPAGGIPDTQYF.

V and J are TRBV4-2 and TRBJ1-1; D is ambiguous. V was trimmed by 4 bases and J by 0 bases, leaving 6 bases between them. Per the germline V gene, CDR1 is LGHNA and CDR2 is YNFKEQ. The CDR3 runs to 13 residues. The CDR3 loop is CASSLDMNTEAFF. The CDR3 DNA sequence: TGTGCCAGCAGCCTAGATATGAACACTGAAGCTTTCTTT.

The rearrangement uses TRBV7-2 and TRBJ2-1, with a possible D match to TRBD2 (5 bases). The CDR3 covers 13 residues. CDR1 is SGHTA, CDR2 FQGNSA, per germline. V was pared by 1 base and J by 9 bases, with 10 bases between. This CDR3 reads CASSLVVEAEQFF. CDR3 nucleotides: TGTGCCAGCAGCTTAGTGGTGGAGGCTGAGCAGTTCTTC.

The chain has TRBV7-9 and TRBJ1-1, with D tentatively TRBD1 (5 bases). Germline V CDR1 and CDR2: SEHNR, FQNEAQ (reference sequence). V dropped 0 bases and J dropped 0 bases, with 11 bases sitting between them. The CDR3 totals 16 residues. CDR3 amino acids: CASSLAGSRVNTEAFF. The CDR3 region has the DNA TGTGCCAGCAGCTTAGCGGGGTCCAGGGTGAACACTGAAGCTTTCTTT. Complete variable domain (other parts from reference TRBV7-9 and TRBJ1-1): DTGVSQNPRHKITKRGQNVTFRCDPISEHNRLYWYRQTLGQGPEFLTYFQNEAQLEKSRLLSDRFSAERPKGSFSTLEIQRTEQGDSAMYLCASSLAGSRVNTEAFFGQGTRLTVV.

V usage is TRBV29-1 and J usage is TRBJ1-2, with 7 bases identical to TRBD1. V trimming: 0 bases; J trimming: 2 bases; junction bases outside the gene matches: 9. This CDR3 is built from 16 residues. Germline assignment: CDR1 SQVTM and CDR2 ANQGSEA. The CDR3 DNA is TGCAGCGTTGAAGACAGGGGGAAAGGAAGGAACTATGGCTACACCTTC. Protein product: CSVEDRGKGRNYGYTF.

The CDR3 nucleotides are TGTGCCAGCAGGCCCCGAGCCCAAGAGACCCAGTACTTC. Translated, it gives CASRPRAQETQYF. This rearrangement joins TRBV11-3 to TRBJ2-5, with D uncertain. The CDR3 consists of 13 residues. CDR1 is SGHNT, CDR2 YENEEA, per germline. V lost 6 bases to trimming and J lost 1 base, with 9 bases between them.

This clone was counted once. The chain uses TRBV30 and TRBJ2-7; 8 positions match TRBD2. Per the germline V gene, CDR1 is GTSNPN and CDR2 is SVGIG (reference sequence). V shed 0 bases and J 5 bases; nucleotides not matched to a gene: 6. This CDR3 spans 14 amino acids. CDR3 sequence (DNA): TGTGCCTGGAGTGTAGGGACTAGGTCCCACGAGCAGTACTTC. This encodes CAWSVGTRSHEQYF.

This chain joins TRBV29-1 and TRBJ2-1; a weak D match, TRBD1 (5 bases). The V and J ends lost 1 base and 8 bases respectively, with 12 bases between them. CDR3 length equals 13 residues. Germline-derived CDR1 and CDR2 are SQVTM and ANQGSEA. The DNA for the CDR3 is TGCAGCGTTGAAGGTAGGCAGGGCTATGAGCAGTTCTTC. Translation gives CSVEGRQGYEQFF.

The chain has TRBV6-6 and TRBJ2-7, with 7 bases identical to TRBD1. This CDR3 is built from 15 residues. The germline gives CDR1 MNHNY, CDR2 SVGAGI (reference sequence). V lost 4 bases to trimming and J lost 2 bases; unmatched junction nucleotides: 8. The CDR3 reads CASSSYRQGAYEQYF. The CDR3 DNA is TGTGCCAGCAGTTCCTACCGACAGGGAGCCTACGAGCAGTACTTC.